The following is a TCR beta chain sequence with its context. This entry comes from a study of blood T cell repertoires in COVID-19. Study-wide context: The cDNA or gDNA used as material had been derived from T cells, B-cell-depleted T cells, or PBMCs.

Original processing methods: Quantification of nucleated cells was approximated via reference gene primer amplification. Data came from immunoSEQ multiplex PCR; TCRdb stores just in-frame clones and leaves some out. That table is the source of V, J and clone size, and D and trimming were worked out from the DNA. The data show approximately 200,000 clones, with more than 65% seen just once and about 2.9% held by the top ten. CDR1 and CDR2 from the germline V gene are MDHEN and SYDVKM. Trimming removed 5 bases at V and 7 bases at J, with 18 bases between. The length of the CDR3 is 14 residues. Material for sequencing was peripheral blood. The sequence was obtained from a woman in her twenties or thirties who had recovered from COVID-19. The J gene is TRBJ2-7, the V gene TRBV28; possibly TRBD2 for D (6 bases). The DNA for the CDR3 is TGTGCCAGCAGTCCCGGGACTCCACTCTCGGAGCAGTACTTC. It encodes CASSPGTPLSEQYF.